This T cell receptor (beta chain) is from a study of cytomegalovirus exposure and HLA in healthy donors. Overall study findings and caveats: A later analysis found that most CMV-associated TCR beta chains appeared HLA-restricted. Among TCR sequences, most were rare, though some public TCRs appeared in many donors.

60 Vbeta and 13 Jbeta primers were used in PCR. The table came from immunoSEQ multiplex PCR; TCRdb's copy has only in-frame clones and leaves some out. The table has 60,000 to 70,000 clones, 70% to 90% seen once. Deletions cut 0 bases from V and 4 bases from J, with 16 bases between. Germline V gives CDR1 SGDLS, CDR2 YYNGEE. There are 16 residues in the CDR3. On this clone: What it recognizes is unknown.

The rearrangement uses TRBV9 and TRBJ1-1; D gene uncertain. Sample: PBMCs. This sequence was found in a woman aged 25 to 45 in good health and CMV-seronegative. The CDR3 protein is CASSVAGREWSTEAFF. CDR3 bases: TGTGCCAGCAGCGTAGCGGGGAGGGAGTGGAGCACTGAAGCTTTCTTT. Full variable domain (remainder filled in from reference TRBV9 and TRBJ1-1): DSGVTQTPKHLITATGQRVTLRCSPRSGDLSVYWYQQSLDQGLQFLIQYYNGEERAKGNILERFSAQQFPDLHSELNLSSLELGDSALYFCASSVAGREWSTEAFFGQGTRLTVV.